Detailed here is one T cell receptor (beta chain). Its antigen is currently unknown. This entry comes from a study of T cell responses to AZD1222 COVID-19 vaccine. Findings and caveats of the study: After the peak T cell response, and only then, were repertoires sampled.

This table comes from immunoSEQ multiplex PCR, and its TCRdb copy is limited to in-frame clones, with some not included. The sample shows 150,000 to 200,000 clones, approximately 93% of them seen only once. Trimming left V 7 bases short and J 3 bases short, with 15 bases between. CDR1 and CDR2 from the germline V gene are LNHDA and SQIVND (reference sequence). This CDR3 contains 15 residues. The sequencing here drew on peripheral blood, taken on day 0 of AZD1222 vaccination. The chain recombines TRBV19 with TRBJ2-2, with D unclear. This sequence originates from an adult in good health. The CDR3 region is CASTLGPSYTGELFF. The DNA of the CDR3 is TGTGCCAGTACCTTGGGCCCTTCATACACCGGGGAGCTGTTTTTT.